Presented here are 5 T cell receptor beta chains from one specimen sequenced in a study of T cell responses to AZD1222 COVID-19 vaccine. Profiled with immunoSEQ multiplex PCR; TCRdb holds only in-frame clones, not every one. The sample holds roughly 91,000 clones, more than 70% seen once. Sample: peripheral blood, taken on day 0 of AZD1222 vaccination. The receptor source for this set is an adult in good health.

This clone came up a few times. The rearrangement links TRBV30 to TRBJ1-2; no definite D call. Deletions cut 3 bases from V and 3 bases from J, with 11 bases between. This CDR3 has 13 amino acids. CDR1 and CDR2 (germline): GTSNPN, SVGIG (reference sequence). DNA of the CDR3: TGTGCCTGGAGCCCCGAGCAGGACTATGGCTACACCTTC. It is translated as CAWSPEQDYGYTF.

This sequence joins TRBV5-4 and TRBJ1-1; D is possibly TRBD1 (6 bases). From germline, CDR1 is SGHNT and CDR2 YYREEE (reference sequence). Trimming removed 6 bases at V and 1 base at J, with 19 bases between. The CDR3 totals 16 residues. The CDR3 nucleotides read TGTGCCAGCACCCATCGGATTACAGGGAAGAACACTGAAGCTTTCTTT. Amino acids: CASTHRITGKNTEAFF. The whole variable domain, remainder taken from reference TRBV5-4 and TRBJ1-1, is ETGVTQSPTHLIKTRGQQVTLRCSSQSGHNTVSWYQQALGQGPQFIFQYYREEENGRGNFPPRFSGLQFPNYSSELNVNALELDDSALYLCASTHRITGKNTEAFFGQGTRLTVV.

The chain has TRBV10-3 and TRBJ1-2; D uncertain. The V gene lost 2 bases and the J gene lost 3 bases, with 7 bases spanning the gap. The CDR3 extends over 13 amino acids. Germline V CDR1 and CDR2: ENHRY, SYGVKD. Here the CDR3 DNA reads TGTGCCATCAGTGAGAACAGTGACTATGGCTACACCTTC. It is translated as CAISENSDYGYTF.

This chain links TRBV5-1 with TRBJ1-5; D not resolved. V was shortened by 3 bases and J by 6 bases, with 13 bases between the two germline ends. The CDR3 is made up of 14 amino acids. CDR1 is SGHRS and CDR2 is YFSETQ in the germline V gene. CDR3: CASSSDGVTQPQHF. DNA for the CDR3: TGCGCCAGCAGCTCCGATGGGGTAACTCAGCCCCAGCATTTT.

The gene calls are TRBV15 and TRBJ2-2, with no clear D. V gave up 1 base and J gave up 3 bases, with 9 bases separating them. The germline gives CDR1 LNHNV, CDR2 YYDKDF (reference sequence). There are 15 residues in the CDR3. The CDR3 protein is CATSRGAEHTGELFF. The CDR3 DNA follows: TGTGCCACCAGCAGAGGCGCGGAACACACCGGGGAGCTGTTTTTT.